What follows is one T cell receptor beta chain and its context. Its antigen remains unknown. The data stem from a study of T cell responses to AZD1222 COVID-19 vaccine. Produced via immunoSEQ multiplex PCR; TCRdb's table is partial and in-frame only. The sample lists more than 80,000 clones; about 93% were seen once. The CDR3 length is 14 residues. From germline, CDR1 is KGHSH and CDR2 LQKENI. Deletions cut 2 bases from V and 1 base from J, with 8 bases between. Study-level points and caveats: Of the AZD1222 recipients, only 6 or 7 were seropositive at baseline. Per reports, nearly half of all spike-specific TCRs target regions that are unmutated in variants. Vaccine-associated CD4 TCRs spanned spike, dominant at 160-218 and 743-854. After two AZD1222 doses, spike-specific TCR breadth and depth rose versus day 0.

Sequencing used peripheral blood, obtained 28 days after the second AZD1222 dose. The TCR originated in an adult who received the AZD1222 COVID-19 vaccine. This rearrangement joins TRBV18 to TRBJ2-5; D remains unclear. In DNA form, the CDR3 reads TGTGCCAGCTCACCAATCGGCAGCCAAGAGACCCAGTACTTC. Translation: CASSPIGSQETQYF.